This T cell receptor (beta chain) was profiled in a study of regulatory T cells in long-lasting Graves disease. The CDR3 has 16 residues. V lost 3 bases and J lost 0; bases outside the gene matches: 1. Germline assignment: CDR1 SGHRS and CDR2 YFSETQ. This clonotype was seen repeatedly, ten times or more. Investigators prepared the TCR beta libraries by applying iRepertoire HTBI primers and Arm-PCR of CDR3 regions. TCRdb used MiXCR to reprocess the multiplex PCR reads, holding one entry per CDR3 protein. This table holds 580,000 or so distinct CDR3 sequences, more than 15% found once. The time point is: newly diagnosed GD, antithyroid drugs for less than 3 months. Extracted RNA from PBMCs served as the source of the TCR library. These data were also filed under a second study, of T cells in Graves' hyperthyroidism and ophthalmopathy. That paper notes: Most clonotypes that expanded in the thyroid above 0.001 also showed up in blood.

The TCR was taken from a man younger than 30 with Graves disease. This rearrangement joins TRBV5-1 to TRBJ2-3, with TRBD2 identical over 13 bases. The sample was peripheral blood mononuclear cells (PBMCs), taken at new diagnosis, from a patient treated with antithyroid drugs. In nucleotides, the CDR3 is TGCGCCAGCAGCTGGACTAGCGGGAGTAGCACAGATACGCAGTATTTT. Translation gives CASSWTSGSSTDTQYF.